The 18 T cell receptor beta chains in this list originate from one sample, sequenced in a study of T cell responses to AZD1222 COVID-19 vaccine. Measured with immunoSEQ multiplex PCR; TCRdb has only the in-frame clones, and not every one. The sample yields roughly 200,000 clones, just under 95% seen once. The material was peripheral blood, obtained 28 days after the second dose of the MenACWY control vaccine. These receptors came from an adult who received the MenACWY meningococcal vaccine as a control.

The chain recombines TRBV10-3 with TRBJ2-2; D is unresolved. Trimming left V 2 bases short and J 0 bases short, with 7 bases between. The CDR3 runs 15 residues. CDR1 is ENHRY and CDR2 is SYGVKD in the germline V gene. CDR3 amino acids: CAISERGPNTGELFF. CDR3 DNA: TGTGCCATCAGTGAGCGTGGGCCGAACACCGGGGAGCTGTTTTTT.

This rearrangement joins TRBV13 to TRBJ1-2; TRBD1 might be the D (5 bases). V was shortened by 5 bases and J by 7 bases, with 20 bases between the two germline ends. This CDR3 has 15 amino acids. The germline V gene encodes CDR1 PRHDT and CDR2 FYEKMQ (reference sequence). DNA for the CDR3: TGTGCCAGCAGCGCCGATACCGGGACCTTCTCTGGCTACACCTTC. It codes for CASSADTGTFSGYTF.

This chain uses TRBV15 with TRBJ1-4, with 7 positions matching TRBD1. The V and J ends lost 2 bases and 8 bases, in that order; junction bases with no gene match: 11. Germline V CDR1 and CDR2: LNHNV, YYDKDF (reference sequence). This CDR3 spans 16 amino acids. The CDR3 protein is CATSRRLNRGEEKLFF. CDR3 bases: TGTGCCACCAGCAGAAGACTTAACAGGGGAGAGGAAAAACTGTTTTTT. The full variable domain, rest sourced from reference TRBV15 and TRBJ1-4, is DAMVIQNPRYQVTQFGKPVTLSCSQTLNHNVMYWYQQKSSQAPKLLFHYYDKDFNNEADTPDNFQSRRPNTSFCFLDIRSPGLGDTAMYLCATSRRLNRGEEKLFFGSGTQLSVL.

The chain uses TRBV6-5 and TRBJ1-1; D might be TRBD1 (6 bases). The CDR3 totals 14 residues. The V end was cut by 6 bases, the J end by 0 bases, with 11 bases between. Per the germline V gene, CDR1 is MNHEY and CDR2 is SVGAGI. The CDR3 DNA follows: TGTGCCAGCAGACAGGACAGATTGAACACTGAAGCTTTCTTT. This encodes CASRQDRLNTEAFF.

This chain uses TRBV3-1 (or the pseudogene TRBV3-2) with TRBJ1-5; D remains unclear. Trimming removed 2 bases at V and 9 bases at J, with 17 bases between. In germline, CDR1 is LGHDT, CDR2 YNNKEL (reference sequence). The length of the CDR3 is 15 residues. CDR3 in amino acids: CASSQLPAFLGPQHF. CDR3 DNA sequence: TGTGCCAGCAGCCAATTGCCTGCTTTCCTAGGGCCCCAGCATTTT.

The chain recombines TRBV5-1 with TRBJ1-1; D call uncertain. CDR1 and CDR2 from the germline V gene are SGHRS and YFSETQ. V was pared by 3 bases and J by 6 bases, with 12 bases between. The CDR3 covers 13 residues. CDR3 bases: TGCGCCAGCAGCTCCCTCCGGGTTGCTGAAGCTTTCTTT. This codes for CASSSLRVAEAFF.

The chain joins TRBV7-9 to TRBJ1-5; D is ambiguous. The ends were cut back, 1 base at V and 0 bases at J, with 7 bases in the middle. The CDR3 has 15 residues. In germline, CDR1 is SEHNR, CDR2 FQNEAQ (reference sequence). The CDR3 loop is CASSLEPYSNQPQHF. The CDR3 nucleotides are TGTGCCAGCAGCTTAGAACCGTATAGCAATCAGCCCCAGCATTTT.

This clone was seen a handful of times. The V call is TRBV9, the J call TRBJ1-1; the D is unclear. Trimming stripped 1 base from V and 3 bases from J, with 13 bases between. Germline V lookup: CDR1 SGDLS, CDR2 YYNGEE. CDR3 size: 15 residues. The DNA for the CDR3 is TGTGCCAGCAGCGTATCTCCGGGAGCAGACACTGAAGCTTTCTTT. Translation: CASSVSPGADTEAFF. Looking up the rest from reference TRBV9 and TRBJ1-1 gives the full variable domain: DSGVTQTPKHLITATGQRVTLRCSPRSGDLSVYWYQQSLDQGLQFLIQYYNGEERAKGNILERFSAQQFPDLHSELNLSSLELGDSALYFCASSVSPGADTEAFFGQGTRLTVV.

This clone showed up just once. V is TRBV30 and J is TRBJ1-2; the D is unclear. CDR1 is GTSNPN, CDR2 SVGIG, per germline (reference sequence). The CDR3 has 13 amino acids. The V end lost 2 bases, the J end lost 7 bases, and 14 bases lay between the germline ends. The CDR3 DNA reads TGTGCCTGGAGTACCATTCGAGTAGCTGGCTACACCTTC. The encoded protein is CAWSTIRVAGYTF.

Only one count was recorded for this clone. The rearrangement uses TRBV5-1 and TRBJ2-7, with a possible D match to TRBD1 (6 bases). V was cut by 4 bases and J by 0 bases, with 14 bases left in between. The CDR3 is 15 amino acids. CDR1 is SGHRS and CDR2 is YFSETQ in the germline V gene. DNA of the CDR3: TGCGCCAGCAGCGGTACAGGGCGTACCTCCTACGAGCAGTACTTC. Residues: CASSGTGRTSYEQYF.

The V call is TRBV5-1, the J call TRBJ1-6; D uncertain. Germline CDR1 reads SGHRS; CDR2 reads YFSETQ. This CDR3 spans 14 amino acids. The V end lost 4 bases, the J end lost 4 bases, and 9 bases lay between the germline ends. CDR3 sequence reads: CASSVRFYNSPLHF. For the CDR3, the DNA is TGCGCCAGCAGCGTCAGGTTTTATAATTCACCCCTCCACTTT.

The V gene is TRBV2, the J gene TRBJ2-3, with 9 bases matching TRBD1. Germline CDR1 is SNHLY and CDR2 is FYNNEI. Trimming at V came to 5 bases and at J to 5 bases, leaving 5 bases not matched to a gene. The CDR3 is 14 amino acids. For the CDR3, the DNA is TGTGCCAGCAGTCAACAGGGGGCGGGAGATACGCAGTATTTT. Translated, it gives CASSQQGAGDTQYF.

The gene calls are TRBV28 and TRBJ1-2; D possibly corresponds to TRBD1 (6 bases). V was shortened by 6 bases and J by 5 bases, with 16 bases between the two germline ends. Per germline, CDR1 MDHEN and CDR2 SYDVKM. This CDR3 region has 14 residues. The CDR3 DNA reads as TGTGCCAGCAGCCTATCGCCAGGGGTTTATGGCTACACCTTC. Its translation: CASSLSPGVYGYTF.

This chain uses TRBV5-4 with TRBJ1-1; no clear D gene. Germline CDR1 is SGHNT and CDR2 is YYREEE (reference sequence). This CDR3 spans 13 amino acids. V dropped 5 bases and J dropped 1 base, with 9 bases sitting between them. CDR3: CASRVDQNTEAFF. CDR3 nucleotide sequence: TGTGCCAGCAGAGTCGACCAGAACACTGAAGCTTTCTTT.

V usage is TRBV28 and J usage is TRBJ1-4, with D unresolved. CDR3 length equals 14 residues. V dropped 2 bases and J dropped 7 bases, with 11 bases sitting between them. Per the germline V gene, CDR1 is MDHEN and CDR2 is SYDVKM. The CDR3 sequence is CASSLPQTTEKLFF. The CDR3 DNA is TGTGCCAGCAGTTTACCACAGACCACTGAAAAACTGTTTTTT.

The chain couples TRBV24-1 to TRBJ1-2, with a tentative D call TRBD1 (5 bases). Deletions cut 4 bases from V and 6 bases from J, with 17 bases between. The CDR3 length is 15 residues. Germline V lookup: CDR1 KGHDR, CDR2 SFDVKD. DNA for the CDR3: TGTGCCACCAGTGACCAGGCCGGGACCCGCCATGGCTACACCTTC. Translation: CATSDQAGTRHGYTF.

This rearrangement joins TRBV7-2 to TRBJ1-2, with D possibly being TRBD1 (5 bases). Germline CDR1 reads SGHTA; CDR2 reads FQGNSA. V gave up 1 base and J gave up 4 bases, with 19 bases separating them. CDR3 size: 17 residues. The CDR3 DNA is TGTGCCAGCAGCTTAGGTCTTGACAAGGGGAGGTCCTATGGCTACACCTTC. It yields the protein CASSLGLDKGRSYGYTF.

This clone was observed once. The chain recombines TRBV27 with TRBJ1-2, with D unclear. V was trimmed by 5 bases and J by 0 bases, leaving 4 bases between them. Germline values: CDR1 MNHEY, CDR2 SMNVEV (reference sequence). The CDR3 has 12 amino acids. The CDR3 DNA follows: TGTGCCAGCAGTATGGCTAACTATGGCTACACCTTC. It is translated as CASSMANYGYTF.